This T cell receptor (beta chain) is from a study of long-term antiretroviral therapy in people with HIV. Study observations and caveats: Older ART regimens may have been in use when blood was drawn between the mid-2000s and the late 2010s. Pre-ART clonal expansions dominated every time point's repertoire.

Researchers report immunoSEQ v3.0 was run at survey level. Sequencing set out to capture roughly 40,000-55,000 T-cell genomes per sample. Produced via immunoSEQ multiplex PCR; TCRdb's table is partial and in-frame only. In the table there are about 15,000 clones, about 89% of which are singletons. Comment on this clone: The antigen is unknown.

The germline gives CDR1 SGHNT, CDR2 YENEEA. This CDR3 contains 14 residues. Trimming took 5 bases from V and 2 from J, leaving 12 bases between them. Participants who had HIV were, without exception, treated in the United States. The chain uses TRBV11-3 and TRBJ2-5; D may be TRBD1 (6 bases). The material was unsorted PBMCs, obtained 0.6 years after starting antiretroviral therapy. This receptor was obtained from a woman aged 40 to 50 with HIV. CDR3 sequence: CASSADRQQETQYF. CDR3 nucleotides: TGTGCCAGCAGCGCAGACAGGCAACAAGAGACCCAGTACTTC.